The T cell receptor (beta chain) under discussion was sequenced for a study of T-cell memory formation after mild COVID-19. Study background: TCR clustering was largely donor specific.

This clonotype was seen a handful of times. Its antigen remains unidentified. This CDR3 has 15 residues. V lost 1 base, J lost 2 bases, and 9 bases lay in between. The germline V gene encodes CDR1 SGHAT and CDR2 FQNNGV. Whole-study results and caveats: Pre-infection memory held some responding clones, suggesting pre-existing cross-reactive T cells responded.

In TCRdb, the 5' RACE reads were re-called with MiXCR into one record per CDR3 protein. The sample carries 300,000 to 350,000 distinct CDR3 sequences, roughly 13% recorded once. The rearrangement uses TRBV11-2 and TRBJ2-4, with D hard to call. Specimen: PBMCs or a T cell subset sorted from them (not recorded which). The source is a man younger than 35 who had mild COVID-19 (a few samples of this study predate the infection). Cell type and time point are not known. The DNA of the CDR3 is TGTGCCAGCAGCTTAGGGGCTGGGACCAAAAACATTCAGTACTTC. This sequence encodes CASSLGAGTKNIQYF.